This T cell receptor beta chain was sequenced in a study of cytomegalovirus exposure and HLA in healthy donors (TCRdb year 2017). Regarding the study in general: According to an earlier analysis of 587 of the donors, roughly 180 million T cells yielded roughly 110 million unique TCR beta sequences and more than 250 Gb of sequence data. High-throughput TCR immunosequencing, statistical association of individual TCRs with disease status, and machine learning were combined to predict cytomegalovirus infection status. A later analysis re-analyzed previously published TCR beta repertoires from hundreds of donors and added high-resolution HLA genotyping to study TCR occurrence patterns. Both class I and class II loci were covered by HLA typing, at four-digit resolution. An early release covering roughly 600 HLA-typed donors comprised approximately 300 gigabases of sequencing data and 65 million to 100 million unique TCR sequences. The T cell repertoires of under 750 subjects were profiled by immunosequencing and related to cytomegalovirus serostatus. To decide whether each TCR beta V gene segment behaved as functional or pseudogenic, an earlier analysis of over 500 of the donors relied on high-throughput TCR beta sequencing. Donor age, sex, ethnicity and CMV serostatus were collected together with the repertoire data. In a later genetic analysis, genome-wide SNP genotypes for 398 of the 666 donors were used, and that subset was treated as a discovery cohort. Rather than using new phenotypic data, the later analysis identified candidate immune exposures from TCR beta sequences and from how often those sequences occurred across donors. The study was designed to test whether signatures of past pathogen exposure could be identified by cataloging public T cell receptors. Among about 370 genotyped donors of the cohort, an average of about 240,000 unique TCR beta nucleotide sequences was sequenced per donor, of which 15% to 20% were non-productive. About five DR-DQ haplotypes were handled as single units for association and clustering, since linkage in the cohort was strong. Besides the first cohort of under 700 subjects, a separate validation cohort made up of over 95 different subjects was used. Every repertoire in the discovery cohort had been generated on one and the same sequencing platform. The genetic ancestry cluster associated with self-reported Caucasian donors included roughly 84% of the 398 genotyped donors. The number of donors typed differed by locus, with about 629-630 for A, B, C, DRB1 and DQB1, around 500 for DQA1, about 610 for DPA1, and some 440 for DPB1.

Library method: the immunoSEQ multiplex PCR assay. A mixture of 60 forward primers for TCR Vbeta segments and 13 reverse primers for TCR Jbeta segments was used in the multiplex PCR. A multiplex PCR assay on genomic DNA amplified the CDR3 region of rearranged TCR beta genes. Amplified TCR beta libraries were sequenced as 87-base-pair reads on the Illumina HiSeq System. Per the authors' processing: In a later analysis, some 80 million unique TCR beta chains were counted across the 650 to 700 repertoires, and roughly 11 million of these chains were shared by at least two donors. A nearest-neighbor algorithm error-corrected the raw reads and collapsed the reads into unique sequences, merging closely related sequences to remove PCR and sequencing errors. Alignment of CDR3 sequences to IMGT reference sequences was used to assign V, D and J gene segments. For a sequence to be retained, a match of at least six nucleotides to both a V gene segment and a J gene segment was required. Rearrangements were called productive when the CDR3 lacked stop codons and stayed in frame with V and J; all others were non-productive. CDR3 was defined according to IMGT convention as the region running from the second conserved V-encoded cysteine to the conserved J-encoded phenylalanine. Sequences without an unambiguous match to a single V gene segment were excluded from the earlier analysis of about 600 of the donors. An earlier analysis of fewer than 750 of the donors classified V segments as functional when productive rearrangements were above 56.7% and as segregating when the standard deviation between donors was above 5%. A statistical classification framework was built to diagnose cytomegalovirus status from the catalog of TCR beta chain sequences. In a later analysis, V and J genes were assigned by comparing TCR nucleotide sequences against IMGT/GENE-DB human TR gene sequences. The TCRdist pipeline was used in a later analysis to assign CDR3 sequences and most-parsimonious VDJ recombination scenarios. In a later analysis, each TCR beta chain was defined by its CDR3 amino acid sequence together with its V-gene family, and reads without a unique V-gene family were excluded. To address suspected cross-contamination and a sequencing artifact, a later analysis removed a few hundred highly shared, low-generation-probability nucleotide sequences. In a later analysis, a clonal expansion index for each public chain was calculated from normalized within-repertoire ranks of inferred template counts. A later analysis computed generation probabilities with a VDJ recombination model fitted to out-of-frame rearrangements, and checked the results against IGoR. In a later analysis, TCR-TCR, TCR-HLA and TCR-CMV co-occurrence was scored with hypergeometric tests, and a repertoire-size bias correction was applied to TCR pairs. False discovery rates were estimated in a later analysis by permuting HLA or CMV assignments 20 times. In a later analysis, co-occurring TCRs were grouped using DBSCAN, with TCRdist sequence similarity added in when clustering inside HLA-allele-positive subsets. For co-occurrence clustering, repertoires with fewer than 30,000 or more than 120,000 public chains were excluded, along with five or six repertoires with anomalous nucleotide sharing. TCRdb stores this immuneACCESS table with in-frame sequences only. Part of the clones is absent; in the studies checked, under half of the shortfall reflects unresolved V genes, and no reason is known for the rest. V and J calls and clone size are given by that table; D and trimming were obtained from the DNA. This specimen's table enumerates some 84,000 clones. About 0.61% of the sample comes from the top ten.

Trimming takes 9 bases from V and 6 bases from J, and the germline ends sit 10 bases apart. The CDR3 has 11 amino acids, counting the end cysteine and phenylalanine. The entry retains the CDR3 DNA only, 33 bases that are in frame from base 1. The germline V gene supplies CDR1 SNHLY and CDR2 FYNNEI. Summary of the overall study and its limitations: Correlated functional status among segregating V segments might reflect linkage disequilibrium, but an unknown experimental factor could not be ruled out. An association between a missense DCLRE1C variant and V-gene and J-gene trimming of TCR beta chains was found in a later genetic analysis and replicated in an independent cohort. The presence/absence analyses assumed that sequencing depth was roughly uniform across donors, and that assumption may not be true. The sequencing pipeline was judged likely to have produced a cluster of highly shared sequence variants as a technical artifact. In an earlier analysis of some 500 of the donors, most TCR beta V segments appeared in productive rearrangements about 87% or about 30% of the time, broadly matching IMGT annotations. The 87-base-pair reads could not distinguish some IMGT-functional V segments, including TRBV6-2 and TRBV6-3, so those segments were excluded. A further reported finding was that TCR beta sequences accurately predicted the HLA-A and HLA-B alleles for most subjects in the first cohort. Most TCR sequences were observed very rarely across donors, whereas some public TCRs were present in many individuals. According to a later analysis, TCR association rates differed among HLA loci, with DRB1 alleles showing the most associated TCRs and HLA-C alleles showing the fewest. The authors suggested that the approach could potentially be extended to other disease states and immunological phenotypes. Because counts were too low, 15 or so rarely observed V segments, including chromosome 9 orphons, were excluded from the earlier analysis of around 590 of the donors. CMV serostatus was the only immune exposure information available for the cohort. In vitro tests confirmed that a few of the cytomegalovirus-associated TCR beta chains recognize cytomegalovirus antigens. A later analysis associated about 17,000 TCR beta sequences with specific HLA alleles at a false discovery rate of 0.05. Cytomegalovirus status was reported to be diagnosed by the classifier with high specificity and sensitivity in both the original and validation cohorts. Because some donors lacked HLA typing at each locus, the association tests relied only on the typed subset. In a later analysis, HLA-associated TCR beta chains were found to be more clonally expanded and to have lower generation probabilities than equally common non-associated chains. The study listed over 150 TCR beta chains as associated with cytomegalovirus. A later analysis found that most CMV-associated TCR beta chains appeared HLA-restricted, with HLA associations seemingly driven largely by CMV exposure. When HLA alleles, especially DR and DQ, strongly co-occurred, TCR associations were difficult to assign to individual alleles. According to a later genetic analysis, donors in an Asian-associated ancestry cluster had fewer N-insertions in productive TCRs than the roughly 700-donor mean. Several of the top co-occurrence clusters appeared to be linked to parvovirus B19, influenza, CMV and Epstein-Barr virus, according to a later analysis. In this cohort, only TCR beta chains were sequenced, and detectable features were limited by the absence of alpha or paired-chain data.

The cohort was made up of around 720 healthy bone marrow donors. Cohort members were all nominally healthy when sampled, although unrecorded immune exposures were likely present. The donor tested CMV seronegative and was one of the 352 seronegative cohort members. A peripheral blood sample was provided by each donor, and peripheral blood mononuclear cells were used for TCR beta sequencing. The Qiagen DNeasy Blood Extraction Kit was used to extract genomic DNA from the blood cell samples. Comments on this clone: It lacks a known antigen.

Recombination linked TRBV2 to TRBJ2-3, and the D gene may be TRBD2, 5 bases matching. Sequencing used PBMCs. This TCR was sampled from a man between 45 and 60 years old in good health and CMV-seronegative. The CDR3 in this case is CASTRSDTQYF. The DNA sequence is TGTGCCAGTACTAGATCCGATACGCAGTATTTT.